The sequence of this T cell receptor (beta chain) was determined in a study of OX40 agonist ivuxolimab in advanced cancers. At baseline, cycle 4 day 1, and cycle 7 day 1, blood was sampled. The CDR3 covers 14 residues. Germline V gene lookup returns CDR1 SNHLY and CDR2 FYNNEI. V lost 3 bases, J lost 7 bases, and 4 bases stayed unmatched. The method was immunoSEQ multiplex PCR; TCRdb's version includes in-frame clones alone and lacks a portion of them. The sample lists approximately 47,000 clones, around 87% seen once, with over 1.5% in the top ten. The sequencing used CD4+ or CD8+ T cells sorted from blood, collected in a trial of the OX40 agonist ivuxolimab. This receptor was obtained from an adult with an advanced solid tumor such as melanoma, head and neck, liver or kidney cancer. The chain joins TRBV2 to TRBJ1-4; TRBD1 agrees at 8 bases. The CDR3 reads CASSDWTGREKLFF. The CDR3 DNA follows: TGTGCCAGCAGTGATTGGACAGGGCGTGAAAAACTGTTTTTT.